The 29 T cell receptor beta chains presented below share a single source sample, sequenced in a study of cytomegalovirus exposure and HLA in healthy donors. The PCR made use of 60 Vbeta and 13 Jbeta primers. Only in-frame clones appear in the TCRdb table, and some are missing; sequencing was by immunoSEQ multiplex PCR. The sample has about 50,000 clones; 72% are singletons. Sample: PBMCs. These receptors came from a woman between 45 and 65 years old in good health and CMV-seronegative.

This clone occurred a few times. The chain has TRBV9 and TRBJ2-6, with no clear D. The CDR3 runs to 11 residues. CDR1 is SGDLS, CDR2 YYNGEE, per germline. V was pared by 3 bases and J by 7 bases, with 2 bases between. CDR3 sequence: CASSAANVLTF. The CDR3 region has the DNA TGTGCCAGCAGCGCAGCCAACGTCCTGACTTTC.

This chain links TRBV5-4 with TRBJ1-2, with D unresolved. Germline V lookup: CDR1 SGHNT, CDR2 YYREEE (reference sequence). This CDR3 contains 15 residues. Trimming stripped 3 bases from V and 5 bases from J, with 17 bases between. The chain's CDR3 is CASSSANTGQYGYTF. As DNA, the CDR3 is TGTGCCAGCAGCTCTGCAAACACGGGTCAATATGGCTACACCTTC. Based on the CDR3 plus reference TRBV5-4 and TRBJ1-2, the full variable domain is ETGVTQSPTHLIKTRGQQVTLRCSSQSGHNTVSWYQQALGQGPQFIFQYYREEENGRGNFPPRFSGLQFPNYSSELNVNALELDDSALYLCASSSANTGQYGYTFGSGTRLTVV.

The V and J genes are TRBV27 and TRBJ2-3; TRBD1 matches at 7 bases. This CDR3 is built from 18 residues. V trimming: 8 bases; J trimming: 0 bases; junction bases outside the gene matches: 17. Germline CDR1 reads MNHEY; CDR2 reads SMNVEV (reference sequence). This CDR3 is CASRRPGTASSSTDTQYF. As DNA, the CDR3 is TGTGCCAGCCGTAGACCCGGGACAGCATCCTCTAGCACAGATACGCAGTATTTT.

The chain recombines TRBV4-1 with TRBJ1-5; weak D call: TRBD1 (5 bases). The CDR3 covers 16 residues. With 0 bases removed from V and 6 bases from J, the gap between germline ends came to 15 bases. Germline-derived CDR1 and CDR2 are MGHRA and YSYEKL. The CDR3 spells CASSQEESPGGQPQHF. The CDR3 bases are TGCGCCAGCAGCCAAGAAGAGAGCCCCGGGGGTCAGCCCCAGCATTTT.

The chain joins TRBV6-6 to TRBJ1-1; weak D call: TRBD1 (6 bases). Trimming took 4 bases from V and 3 from J, leaving 9 bases between them. The CDR3 loop spans 13 amino acids. Germline V lookup: CDR1 MNHNY, CDR2 SVGAGI (reference sequence). The CDR3 loop is CASSLRQDTEAFF. CDR3 nucleotide sequence: TGTGCCAGCAGTTTAAGACAGGACACTGAAGCTTTCTTT.

The chain uses TRBV4-1 and TRBJ2-5; weak D call: TRBD1 (8 bases). CDR3 size: 15 residues. Germline assignment: CDR1 MGHRA and CDR2 YSYEKL. The germline V and J ends were trimmed by 2 bases and 3 bases, with 13 bases remaining between them. The CDR3 DNA reads as TGCGCCAGCAGCCAAAAAACAGGGGGGGAAGAGACCCAGTACTTC. Its protein is CASSQKTGGEETQYF.

The chain recombines TRBV28 with TRBJ2-7, with 7 bases that match TRBD2. The CDR3 runs to 14 residues. CDR1 and CDR2 from the germline V gene are MDHEN and SYDVKM. The V segment lost 5 bases and the J segment 2 bases; nucleotides outside the gene matches: 6. CDR3 sequence (DNA): TGTGCCAGCAGTGGGGCGGGAGCGGCCTACGAGCAGTACTTC. The encoded protein is CASSGAGAAYEQYF.

V usage is TRBV5-1 and J usage is TRBJ2-7, with 12 bases fitting TRBD2. Germline V gene lookup returns CDR1 SGHRS and CDR2 YFSETQ. V lost 4 bases and J lost 7; bases outside the gene matches: 6. The length of the CDR3 is 14 residues. CDR3 sequence (DNA): TGCGCCAGCAGCCTTACTAGCGGGGGGAGGGAGCAGTACTTC. This translates into CASSLTSGGREQYF.

In its sample, this clone was seen once. The genes are TRBV6-1 and TRBJ2-7; TRBD2 matches at 9 bases. Germline V gene sequence: CDR1 MNHNS, CDR2 SASEGT. After removal of 0 bases from V and 6 bases from J, the junction contained 0 bases not matched to a gene. The CDR3 has 13 amino acids. The CDR3: CASSEARGGEQYF. The CDR3 bases are TGTGCCAGCAGTGAAGCGCGGGGGGGCGAGCAGTACTTC.

The genes are TRBV30 and TRBJ2-3; D might be TRBD2 (5 bases). Trimming took off 8 bases at V and 0 bases at J, with 12 bases between the two ends. Germline V gene lookup returns CDR1 GTSNPN and CDR2 SVGIG (reference sequence). The CDR3 is 13 residues long. Written as DNA, the CDR3 is TGTGCCGTCCCGGGGTTGAGCACAGATACGCAGTATTTT. Amino acids: CAVPGLSTDTQYF.

The V gene is TRBV29-1, the J gene TRBJ2-3; perhaps TRBD2 as D (6 bases). CDR1 and CDR2 (germline): SQVTM, ANQGSEA. The CDR3 consists of 13 residues. V lost 4 bases and J 4 bases, leaving 12 bases between the germline ends. The CDR3 nucleotides read TGCAGCGTTGTGGGGGGAAGGGCAGATACGCAGTATTTT. Translating gives CSVVGGRADTQYF.

A word on this clone: As the CDR3 is not closed by the conserved phenylalanine or tryptophan, this likely results from a read error. This rearrangement joins TRBV19 to TRBJ1-2; D may be TRBD1 (6 bases). The CDR3 loop spans 16 amino acids. Germline V gene lookup returns CDR1 LNHDA and CDR2 SQIVND (reference sequence). Trimming pared 3 bases from V and 1 base from J, leaving 15 bases between. The DNA for the CDR3 is TGTGCCAGTAGTATTACCTGGGACACCCTTAACTATGGCTACACCCTC. This gives the protein CASSITWDTLNYGYTL.

As for this clone: Germline is not matched at one junction end, which may reflect a read error. The V gene is TRBV6-1, the J gene TRBJ2-7; 10 bases map to TRBD2. CDR1 MNHNS and CDR2 SASEGT come from the germline V gene. The CDR3 length is 14 residues. CDR3 sequence: CASSEATSGAFQYF. CDR3 DNA sequence: TGTGCCAGCAGCGAAGCTACTAGCGGGGCCTTTCAGTACTTC.

The CDR3 is CASSLGLSRDTQYF. As DNA, the CDR3 is TGCGCCAGCAGCTTGGGCCTTTCACGGGATACGCAGTATTTT. V gene TRBV5-1 combines with J gene TRBJ2-3; no firm D call. Germline V lookup: CDR1 SGHRS, CDR2 YFSETQ. Trimming pared 0 bases from V and 6 bases from J, leaving 11 bases between. CDR3 length: 14 residues.

The chain has TRBV10-2 and TRBJ1-5; TRBD1 is a possible D gene (6 bases). Trimming cost V 4 bases and J 2 bases, with 12 bases left between them. This CDR3 comprises 15 residues. Germline assignment: CDR1 WSHSY and CDR2 SAAADI. The CDR3 here is CASSGAQGGNQPQHF. The CDR3, as DNA: TGCGCCAGCAGTGGAGCACAGGGCGGCAATCAGCCCCAGCATTTT.

In this sample, this clone turned up once. The chain has TRBV6-1 and TRBJ2-3; 9 bases are a match to TRBD2. This CDR3 is 15 amino acids long. V shed 7 bases, J shed 5 bases, and the junction held 10 bases outside the gene matches. CDR1 and CDR2 (germline): MNHNS, SASEGT. The CDR3: CASNSRRGGVDTQYF. The CDR3 DNA sequence: TGTGCCAGCAATTCGCGGCGGGGGGGCGTAGATACGCAGTATTTT.

This chain uses TRBV4-1 with TRBJ1-1; maybe TRBD1 (6 bases). Germline lookup yields CDR1 MGHRA and CDR2 YSYEKL. V lost 5 bases to trimming and J lost 1 base, with 8 bases between them. The CDR3 spans 13 residues. The CDR3: CASSSDRNTEAFF. CDR3 bases: TGCGCCAGCAGCTCGGACAGGAACACTGAAGCTTTCTTT.

This clone was seen a few times. The chain links TRBV9 to TRBJ2-2; 7 positions agree with TRBD1. Germline-derived CDR1 and CDR2 are SGDLS and YYNGEE. The J segment lost 8 bases and the V segment lost 2 bases, leaving 9 bases of the junction unmatched. The CDR3 contains 15 residues. CDR3: CASSVGGTVQGELFF. The CDR3 DNA is TGTGCCAGCAGCGTGGGTGGGACAGTTCAGGGGGAGCTGTTTTTT.

The rearrangement uses TRBV27 and TRBJ2-3; D may be TRBD1 (6 bases). This CDR3 has 15 residues. Germline CDR1 is MNHEY and CDR2 is SMNVEV (reference sequence). V was trimmed by 6 bases and J by 0 bases, leaving 13 bases between them. The CDR3 sequence: CASRGATPSTDTQYF. CDR3 sequence (DNA): TGTGCCAGCAGGGGGGCGACCCCTAGCACAGATACGCAGTATTTT.

CDR3 bases: TGTGCCAGCAGTTTAACGGAGCCCTACTACAATGAGCAGTTCTTC. Its protein product is CASSLTEPYYNEQFF. The rearrangement links TRBV27 to TRBJ2-1, with unresolved D. This CDR3 region has 15 residues. The V gene's germline CDR1 is MNHEY and CDR2 SMNVEV (reference sequence). The ends were cut back, 2 bases at V and 3 bases at J, with 11 bases in the middle.

The chain links TRBV7-2 to TRBJ2-7; TRBD2 might be the D (6 bases). V was shortened by 1 base and J by 0 bases, with 13 bases between the two germline ends. The CDR3 spans 16 residues. In germline, CDR1 is SGHTA, CDR2 FQGNSA. In DNA, the CDR3 is TGTGCCAGCAGCTTAGAGCCGGGACTCAGCTCCTACGAGCAGTACTTC. It translates to CASSLEPGLSSYEQYF.

The V call is TRBV7-9, the J call TRBJ1-4, with 7 bases fitting TRBD1. The trim removed 2 bases at V and 0 bases at J, leaving 3 bases unmatched. The length of the CDR3 is 16 residues. Germline V gene data show CDR1 as SEHNR and CDR2 as FQNEAQ (reference sequence). In DNA form, the CDR3 reads TGTGCCAGCAGCTTACAGGGGGGAGCAACTAATGAAAAACTGTTTTTT. This sequence encodes CASSLQGGATNEKLFF.

The chain uses TRBV6-5 and TRBJ1-4, with a tentative D call TRBD1 (6 bases). Per germline, CDR1 MNHEY and CDR2 SVGAGI. Between the trimmed V and J ends, which lost 6 bases and 4 bases, there was a span of 15 bases. This CDR3 has 15 residues. The chain's CDR3 is CASRSQGNINEKLFF. In DNA, the CDR3 is TGTGCCAGCAGGTCACAGGGCAACATTAATGAAAAACTGTTTTTT.

This chain connects TRBV28 to TRBJ2-7; 9 bases map to TRBD2. CDR3 size: 14 residues. The ends lost 0 bases at V and 6 bases at J; junction bases unmatched: 3. The germline CDR1 and CDR2 sequences are MDHEN and SYDVKM. CDR3 nucleotides: TGTGCCAGCAGTTTATGGCGGGGGGGCCGCGAGCAGTACTTC. Translating it yields CASSLWRGGREQYF. Using reference TRBV28 and TRBJ2-7 for the parts outside the CDR3, the full variable domain is DVKVTQSSRYLVKRTGEKVFLECVQDMDHENMFWYRQDPGLGLRLIYFSYDVKMKEKGDIPEGYSVSREKKERFSLILESASTNQTSMYLCASSLWRGGREQYFGPGTRLTVT.

The V and J genes are TRBV5-8 and TRBJ1-5; tentative D call: TRBD1 (5 bases). This CDR3 is 13 amino acids long. CDR1 and CDR2 from the germline V gene are SGHTS and YDEGEE. CDR3 in DNA: TGTGCGAGCGCGGGGGTCGGGGATCAGCCCCAGCATTTT. Its translation: CASAGVGDQPQHF.

This chain links TRBV19 with TRBJ2-2; D is possibly TRBD2 (5 bases). Per the germline V gene, CDR1 is LNHDA and CDR2 is SQIVND (reference sequence). This CDR3 comprises 14 residues. V lost 11 bases and J lost 5, with 18 bases in between. CDR3 region: CASKEADRTGELFF. The CDR3 bases are TGTGCCTCTAAAGAAGCGGATAGGACCGGGGAGCTGTTTTTT.

The chain links TRBV19 to TRBJ2-3; 12 positions agree with TRBD2. The germline CDR1 and CDR2 sequences are LNHDA and SQIVND (reference sequence). J was trimmed by 3 bases and V by 5 bases; bases with no gene match: 12. This CDR3 has 18 residues. The CDR3 region has the DNA TGTGCCAGTAGTCTAGGGACTAGCGGGTTTGTTGGAACAGATACGCAGTATTTT. Its translation is CASSLGTSGFVGTDTQYF.

This clone was found a few times. The V gene is TRBV7-3, the J gene TRBJ2-3, with TRBD2 matching 11 bases. The CDR3 totals 19 residues. The V and J ends lost 5 bases and 0 bases, in that order; junction bases with no gene match: 13. The germline V gene encodes CDR1 SGHTA and CDR2 FQGTGA. CDR3 protein: CASSAQGTSGVASTDTQYF. The CDR3 region has the DNA TGTGCCAGCAGCGCCCAAGGGACTAGCGGTGTTGCTAGCACAGATACGCAGTATTTT. The full variable domain, with the rest looked up from reference TRBV7-3 and TRBJ2-3, is GAGVSQTPSNKVTEKGKYVELRCDPISGHTALYWYRQSLGQGPEFLIYFQGTGAADDSGLPNDRFFAVRPEGSVSTLKIQRTERGDSAVYLCASSAQGTSGVASTDTQYFGPGTRLTVL.

This chain links TRBV6-1 with TRBJ1-4; 8 nucleotides line up with TRBD1. This CDR3 has 15 amino acids. The V gene's germline CDR1 is MNHNS and CDR2 SASEGT. V lost 7 bases and J lost 5; bases outside the gene matches: 9. CDR3 sequence (DNA): TGTGCCAGCATGGCCCGGGACAGGTCCAATGAAAAACTGTTTTTT. This encodes CASMARDRSNEKLFF.